This T cell receptor (beta chain) was recorded in a study of T cell responses to AZD1222 COVID-19 vaccine. Of note for this clone: Its specificity is unknown.

The repertoire was sequenced with immunoSEQ multiplex PCR; TCRdb's copy has only in-frame clones and lacks some. The repertoire holds more than 85,000 clones, with roughly nine tenths as singletons. The J segment lost 4 bases and the V segment lost 4 bases, leaving 9 bases of the junction unmatched. This CDR3 region has 16 residues. Germline CDR1 and CDR2: SGHRS and YFSETQ. Study conclusions and caveats: Across the whole spike, CD4 TCRs peaked at regions 160-218 and 743-854. Elevations in Spike-specific TCR breadth and depth followed administration of two AZD1222 doses. Nearly half of the spike-specific TCRs reportedly recognize variant regions that carry no mutations. Donors were chiefly white British, with a greater number of females, and clonal diversity was perhaps underestimated.

This chain connects TRBV5-1 to TRBJ2-3, with 10 bases matching TRBD2. The TCR was taken from an adult in good health. The sequencing used peripheral blood, collected on day 0 of AZD1222 vaccination. The CDR3 DNA is TGCGCCAGCAGCACGTCAAGCGGGAGGGCCGCAGATACGCAGTATTTT. Translating it yields CASSTSSGRAADTQYF.